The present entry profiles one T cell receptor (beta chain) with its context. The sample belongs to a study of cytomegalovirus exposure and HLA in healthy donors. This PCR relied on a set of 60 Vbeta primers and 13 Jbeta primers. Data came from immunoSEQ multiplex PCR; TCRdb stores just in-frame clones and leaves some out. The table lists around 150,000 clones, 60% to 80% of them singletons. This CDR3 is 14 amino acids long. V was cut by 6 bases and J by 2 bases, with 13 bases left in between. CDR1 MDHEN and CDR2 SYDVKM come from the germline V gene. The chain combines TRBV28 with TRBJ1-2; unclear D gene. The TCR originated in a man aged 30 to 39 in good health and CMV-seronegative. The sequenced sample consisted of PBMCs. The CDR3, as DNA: TGTGCCAGCAGAATCGGGAGCCCCAACTATGGCTACACCTTC. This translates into CASRIGSPNYGYTF.